This TCR beta chain was sequenced in a study of T cell responses to AZD1222 COVID-19 vaccine. Study results and caveats: The sample set comprised mostly white British donors with more females, and clonal diversity was possibly underestimated.

V was shortened by 4 bases and J by 2 bases, with 9 bases between the two germline ends. The germline gives CDR1 SQVTM, CDR2 ANQGSEA. The CDR3 is 12 residues long. Details on this clone: Its specificity is unknown.

TCRdb's copy holds only in-frame clones and misses some; the assay was immunoSEQ multiplex PCR. The sample shows 140,000 to 150,000 clones, around 87% of them seen only once. V usage is TRBV29-1 and J usage is TRBJ2-7, with D possibly being TRBD1 or TRBD2 (5 bases each). Sample: peripheral blood, taken on day 0 of AZD1222 vaccination. The receptor comes from an adult in good health. CDR3 DNA: TGCAGCGTTGTGAGGGACCCCTACGAGCAGTACTTC. It encodes CSVVRDPYEQYF.